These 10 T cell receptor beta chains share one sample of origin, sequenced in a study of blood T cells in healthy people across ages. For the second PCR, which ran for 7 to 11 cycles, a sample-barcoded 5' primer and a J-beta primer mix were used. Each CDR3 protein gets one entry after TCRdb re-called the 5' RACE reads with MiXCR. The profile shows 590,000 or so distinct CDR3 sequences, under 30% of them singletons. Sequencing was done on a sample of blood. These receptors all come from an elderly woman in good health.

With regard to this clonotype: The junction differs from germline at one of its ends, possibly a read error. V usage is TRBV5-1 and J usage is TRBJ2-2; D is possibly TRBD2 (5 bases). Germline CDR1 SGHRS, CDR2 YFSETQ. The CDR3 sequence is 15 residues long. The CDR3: CASSGVGGYAGERFF. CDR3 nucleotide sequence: TGCGCCAGCAGCGGAGTGGGTGGTTACGCCGGGGAGCGGTTTTTT.

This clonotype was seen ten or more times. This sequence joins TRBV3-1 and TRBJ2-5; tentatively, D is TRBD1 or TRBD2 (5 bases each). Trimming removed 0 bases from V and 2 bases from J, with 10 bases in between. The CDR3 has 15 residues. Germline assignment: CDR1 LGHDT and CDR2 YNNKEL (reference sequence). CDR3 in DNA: TGTGCCAGCAGCCAAGATCGGGACCGTCAAGAGACCCAGTACTTC. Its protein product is CASSQDRDRQETQYF.

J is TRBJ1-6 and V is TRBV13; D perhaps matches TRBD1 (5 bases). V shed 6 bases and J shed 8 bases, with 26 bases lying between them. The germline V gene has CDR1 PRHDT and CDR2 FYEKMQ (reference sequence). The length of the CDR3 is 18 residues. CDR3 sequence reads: CASSPVGTGGWKDSPLHF. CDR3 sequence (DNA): TGTGCCAGCAGTCCAGTTGGGACCGGAGGTTGGAAGGATTCACCCCTCCACTTT.

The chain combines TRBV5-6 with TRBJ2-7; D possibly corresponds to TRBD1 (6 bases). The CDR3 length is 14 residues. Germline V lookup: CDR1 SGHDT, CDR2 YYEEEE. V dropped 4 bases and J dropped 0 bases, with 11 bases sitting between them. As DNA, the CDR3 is TGTGCCAGCAGCCTCACAGGGACCTCCTACGAGCAGTACTTC. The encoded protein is CASSLTGTSYEQYF.

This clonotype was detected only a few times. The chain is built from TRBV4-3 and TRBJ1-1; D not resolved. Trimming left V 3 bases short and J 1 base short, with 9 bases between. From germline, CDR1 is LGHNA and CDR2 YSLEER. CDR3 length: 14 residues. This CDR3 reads CASSHFRGNTEAFF. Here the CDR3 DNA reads TGCGCCAGCAGCCACTTCAGAGGGAACACTGAAGCTTTCTTT.

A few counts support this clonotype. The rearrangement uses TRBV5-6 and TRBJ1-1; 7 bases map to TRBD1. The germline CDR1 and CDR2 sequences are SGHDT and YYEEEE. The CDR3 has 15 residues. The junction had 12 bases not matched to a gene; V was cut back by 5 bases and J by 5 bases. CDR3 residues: CASRLTQGVRTEAFF. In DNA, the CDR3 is TGTGCCAGCAGATTAACCCAGGGGGTCAGGACTGAAGCTTTCTTT.

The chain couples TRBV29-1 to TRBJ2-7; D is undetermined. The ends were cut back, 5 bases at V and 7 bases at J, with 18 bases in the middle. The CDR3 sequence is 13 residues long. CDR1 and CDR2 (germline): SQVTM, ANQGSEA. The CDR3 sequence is CSVRRTETREQYF. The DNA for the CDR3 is TGCAGCGTTCGTAGGACCGAAACTCGGGAGCAGTACTTC.

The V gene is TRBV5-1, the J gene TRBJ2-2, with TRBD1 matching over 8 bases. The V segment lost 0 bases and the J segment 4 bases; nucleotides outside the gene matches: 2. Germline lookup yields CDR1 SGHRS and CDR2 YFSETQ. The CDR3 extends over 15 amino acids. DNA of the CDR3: TGCGCCAGCAGCTTGGCGACAGGGGCCACCGGGGAGCTGTTTTTT. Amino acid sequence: CASSLATGATGELFF.

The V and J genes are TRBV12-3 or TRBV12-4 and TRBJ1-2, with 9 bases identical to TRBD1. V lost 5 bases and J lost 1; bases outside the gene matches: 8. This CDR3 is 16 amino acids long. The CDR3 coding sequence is TGTGCCAGCAGTATGGGGGACAGGGCTCTTAACTATGGCTACACCTTC. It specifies CASSMGDRALNYGYTF.

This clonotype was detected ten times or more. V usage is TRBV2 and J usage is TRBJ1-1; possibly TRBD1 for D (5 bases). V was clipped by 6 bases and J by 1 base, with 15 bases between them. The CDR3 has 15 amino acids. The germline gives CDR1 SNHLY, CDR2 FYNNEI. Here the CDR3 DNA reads TGTGCCAGCAGGGGTCCGGGACTCAGGAACACTGAAGCTTTCTTT. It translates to CASRGPGLRNTEAFF.